These T cell receptor beta chains were read from a single sample in a study of blood T cells in healthy people across ages. TCRdb re-derived calls from the 5' RACE reads in MiXCR, one entry per CDR3 protein. The data show about 1.5 million distinct CDR3 sequences, 42% seen once. The sample comprised blood. The receptors derive from a woman under 30 in good health. Both conserved end residues are part of each CDR3. The D gene is left open where the match is weak. Size values are once, few and many counts, or a class for expanded clones, and some rows have none.

TGTGCCAGCAGTTTTTGGCCGGGCGGGAGCAATCAGCCCCAGCATTTT,CASSFWPGGSNQPQHF,TRBV28,TRBJ1-5,few,NA
TGCGCCAGCAGCCAAACCCAGGGGGCCGTTGAGTTCTTC,CASSQTQGAVEFF,TRBV4-3,TRBJ2-1,many,TRBD1
TGTGCCAGCAGTGCCCAGCGGGTTGGCTACACCTTC,CASSAQRVGYTF,TRBV12-3/TRBV12-4,TRBJ1-2,few,NA
TGCGCCAGCAGCTTGGATCTCCGAACCGGGGAGCTGTTTTTT,CASSLDLRTGELFF,TRBV5-1,TRBJ2-2,NA,NA
TGTGCCAGCAGCCAAGATCTCGGACGGAAGCGGGACGGCTACACCTTC,CASSQDLGRKRDGYTF,TRBV3-1,TRBJ1-2,NA,NA
TGTGCCAGCAGCCCACGACAGAGCATGAGTAGCGGGAGCGGGTATGAGCAGTTCTTC,CASSPRQSMSSGSGYEQFF,TRBV7-3,TRBJ2-1,NA,TRBD2
TGCAGCGTTGACCACACAGATACGCAGTATTTT,CSVDHTDTQYF,TRBV29-1,TRBJ2-3,NA,NA
TGCAGTGCTAGAAACCTCAAGGAGGGGTATGAAAAACTGTTTTTT,CSARNLKEGYEKLFF,TRBV20-1,TRBJ1-4,few,NA
TGCGCCAGCAGCCGGACGACAGGGAGGAATTCACCCCTCCACTTT,CASSRTTGRNSPLHF,TRBV4-1,TRBJ1-6,NA,TRBD1
TGTGCCAGCAGCAAGGGACGGAGCTCCTACGAGCAGTACTTC,CASSKGRSSYEQYF,TRBV21-1,TRBJ2-7,NA,NA
TGTGCCAGCAGTTTAATCCCGGGACAGTTCTACGAGCAGTACTTC,CASSLIPGQFYEQYF,TRBV7-9,TRBJ2-7,few,TRBD1
TGTGCCAGCAGTGTAGGGGGCGGAAACATTCAGTACTTC,CASSVGGGNIQYF,TRBV12-3/TRBV12-4,TRBJ2-4,few,TRBD1
TGCAGTGCTAGGAAAGGGCTAGCGGGAGCCTACGAGCAGTACTTC,CSARKGLAGAYEQYF,TRBV20-1,TRBJ2-7,few,TRBD2
TGCAGTGCTAGGACCAGGATGAACACTGAAGCTTTCTTT,CSARTRMNTEAFF,TRBV20-1,TRBJ1-1,few,NA
TGTGCCAGCAGTTTACCAGGGGTTAACGCTTTCTTT,CASSLPGVNAFF,TRBV28,TRBJ1-1,few,NA
TGCGCCAGCAGCCTTGGAGAGGGTATCGATCAGCCCCAGCATTTT,CASSLGEGIDQPQHF,TRBV5-1,TRBJ1-5,few,NA
TGTGCCAGCAGTTCCCTGGACAGGGAGGGGGAGACCCAGTACTTC,CASSSLDREGETQYF,TRBV28,TRBJ2-5,few,NA
TGTGCCTGCAGTTCATTTGTAGGGACCCGGGCTACTGAAGCTTTCTTT,CACSSFVGTRATEAFF,TRBV27,TRBJ1-1,once,NA
TGTGCCAGCTCCCTCCCGGGGAGCACAGATACGCTGTATTTT,CASSLPGSTDTLYF,TRBV6-2/TRBV6-3,TRBJ2-3,NA,NA
TGTGCCAGCAGCCTAACCGGGTTTGGACGGAGGATCTACAATGAGCAGTTCTTC,CASSLTGFGRRIYNEQFF,TRBV3-1,TRBJ2-1,NA,NA
TGTGCCACCAGTGACTATACAGGGGGCAATGAGCAGTACTTC,CATSDYTGGNEQYF,TRBV24-1,TRBJ2-7,NA,TRBD1
TGCAGCGGAACACAATTGGACACTGAAGCTTTCTTT,CSGTQLDTEAFF,TRBV29-1,TRBJ1-1,NA,NA
TGCAGCGTTGAAGTCCTGGGGATGGGGTATTCGATCTATGGCTACACCTTC,CSVEVLGMGYSIYGYTF,TRBV29-1,TRBJ1-2,NA,NA
TGTGCCACCAGCGGAGGCGGGCTTGAAGGGGATACGCAGTATTTT,CATSGGGLEGDTQYF,TRBV15,TRBJ2-3,NA,NA
TGTGCCAGCAGTTCCGACAGGGCAGGGGACATTCAGTACTTC,CASSSDRAGDIQYF,TRBV12-3/TRBV12-4,TRBJ2-4,NA,TRBD1